The rows below give T cell receptor beta chains drawn from one sample of a study of blood T cell repertoires in COVID-19. Libraries were prepared by immunoSEQ multiplex PCR; TCRdb keeps only in-frame clonotypes and omits some of them. Among roughly 220,000 clones listed, 86% were seen once. Material: peripheral blood. These receptors were obtained from a man aged 30 to 39 who had recovered from COVID-19. CDR3s include the opening cysteine and the closing phenylalanine or tryptophan. The size of a clone is reported for some rows only, either as once, few or many, or as a class for expanded clones.

V gene	J gene	clone size	CDR3 protein
TRBV3-1/TRBV3-2	TRBJ2-7	NA	CASSPTSGGAVEQYF
TRBV30	TRBJ1-2	once	CAWSRTGIFDFGYTF
TRBV6-5	TRBJ2-2	NA	CASSGVINTGELFF
TRBV5-4	TRBJ1-5	NA	CASGPEGSNQPQHF
TRBV18	TRBJ1-4	few	CASSPSRTVSGNEKLFF
TRBV30	TRBJ2-3	once	CAWTPSTDTQYF
TRBV4-1	TRBJ1-6	NA	CASTRTGGIVNSPLHF
TRBV5-1	TRBJ1-1	NA	CASRSVTGTEAFF
TRBV29-1	TRBJ1-1	NA	CSVAHSMNTEAFF
TRBV18	TRBJ2-7	NA	CASSPSLGSTIYPYEQYF